The T cell receptor (beta chain) under discussion was sequenced for a study of shared clonotypes between healthy human individuals. Overall study: A few men and a couple of women, aged 18 to 49, were donors.

Clones were sequenced by immunoSEQ multiplex PCR, and TCRdb holds only the in-frame ones, with some missing. The profile shows more than 2,000,000 clones, about 92% of them singletons. Study conclusions and caveats: Clonotype sharing levels among donors were expected to vary with sequencing depth.

The CDR3 covers 15 residues. V was clipped by 8 bases and J by 5 bases; unmatched bases: 12. Germline CDR1 reads LNHNV; CDR2 reads YYDKDF (reference sequence). Remarks on this clone: No antigen is known for it.

A CD45RA+ naive subset and a CD45RA-negative memory subset were split from CD4+ cells. The rearrangement uses TRBV15 and TRBJ2-1; TRBD2 aligns across 7 bases. This TCR derives from a man younger than 35 in good health. Some clones in this sample may be carry-over from other donors' samples. The sample taken for sequencing was naive CD4+ T cells from PBMCs. The subset denotes: CD45RA+ positively selected. The CDR3 coding sequence is TGTGCCACCCAGAGGGAGGGGAGGCAGGACAATGAGCAGTTCTTC. Translating it yields CATQREGRQDNEQFF.